This entry is about one TCR beta chain. Its antigen is undetermined. Despite likely unrecorded immune exposures, the donors were nominally healthy at the time of sampling. The sample belongs to a study of cytomegalovirus exposure and HLA in healthy donors. General study points: Rarity held for most TCR sequences, but there were some public TCRs that occurred in many donors. By a later analysis, the bulk of CMV-associated TCR beta chains appeared HLA-restricted. A prior analysis recorded that most TCR beta V segments were productive about 87% or about 30% of the time.

The germline V and J ends were trimmed by 5 bases and 0 bases, with 12 bases remaining between them. CDR1 is SNHLY and CDR2 is FYNNEI in the germline V gene. The CDR3 length is 15 residues. Both 60 Vbeta primers and 13 Jbeta primers went into the PCR. Libraries were prepared by immunoSEQ multiplex PCR; TCRdb keeps only in-frame clonotypes and omits some of them. The repertoire includes about 170,000 clones, 72% of them detected once, and about 2.5% sits in the top ten. Sequenced material: PBMCs. This chain links TRBV2 with TRBJ2-3, with D possibly TRBD1 on 6 matching bases. This TCR was sampled from a human donor in good health. CDR3 sequence reads: CASSPGTLSTDTQYF. The CDR3 nucleotides read TGTGCCAGCAGTCCCGGGACACTTAGCACAGATACGCAGTATTTT. The full variable domain, rest sourced from reference TRBV2 and TRBJ2-3, is EPEVTQTPSHQVTQMGQEVILRCVPISNHLYFYWYRQILGQKVEFLVSFYNNEISEKSEIFDDQFSVERPDGSNFTLKIRSTKLEDSAMYFCASSPGTLSTDTQYFGPGTRLTVL.